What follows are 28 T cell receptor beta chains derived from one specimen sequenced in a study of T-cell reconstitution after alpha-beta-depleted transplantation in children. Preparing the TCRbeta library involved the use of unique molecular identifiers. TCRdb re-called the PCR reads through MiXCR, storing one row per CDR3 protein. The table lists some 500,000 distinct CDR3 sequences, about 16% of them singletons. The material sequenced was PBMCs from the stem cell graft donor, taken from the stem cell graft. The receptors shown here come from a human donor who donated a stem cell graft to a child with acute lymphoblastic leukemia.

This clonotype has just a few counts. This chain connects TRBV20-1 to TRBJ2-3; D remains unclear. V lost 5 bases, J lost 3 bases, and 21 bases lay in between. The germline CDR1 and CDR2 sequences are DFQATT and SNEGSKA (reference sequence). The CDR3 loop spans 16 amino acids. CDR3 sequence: CSAQSLTNPPTDTQYF. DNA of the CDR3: TGCAGTGCTCAGTCCCTTACCAACCCCCCTACAGATACGCAGTATTTT.

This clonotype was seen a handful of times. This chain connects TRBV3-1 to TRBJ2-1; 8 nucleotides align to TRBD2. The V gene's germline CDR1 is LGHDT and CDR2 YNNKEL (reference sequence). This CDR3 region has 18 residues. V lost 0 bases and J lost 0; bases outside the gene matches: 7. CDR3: CASSQDRAGVSSYNEQFF. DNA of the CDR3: TGTGCCAGCAGCCAAGATAGAGCGGGGGTAAGCTCCTACAATGAGCAGTTCTTC.

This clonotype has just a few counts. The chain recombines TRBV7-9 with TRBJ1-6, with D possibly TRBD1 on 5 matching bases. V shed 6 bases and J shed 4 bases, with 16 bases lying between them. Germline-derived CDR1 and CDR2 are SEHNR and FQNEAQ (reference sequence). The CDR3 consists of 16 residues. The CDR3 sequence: CASSPSQGAYNSPLHF. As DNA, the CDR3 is TGTGCCAGCAGTCCCTCCCAGGGAGCGTATAATTCACCCCTCCACTTT.

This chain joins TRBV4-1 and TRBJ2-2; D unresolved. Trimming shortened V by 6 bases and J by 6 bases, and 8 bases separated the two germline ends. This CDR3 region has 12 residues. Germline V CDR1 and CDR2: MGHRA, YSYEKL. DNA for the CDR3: TGCGCCAGCAGGCGAGAGTCCGGGGAGCTGTTTTTT. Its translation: CASRRESGELFF.

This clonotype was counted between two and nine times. CDR3: CSARDWTTGELFF. In DNA form, the CDR3 reads TGCAGTGCTAGAGATTGGACAACCGGGGAGCTGTTTTTT. The chain has TRBV20-1 and TRBJ2-2, with a possible D match to TRBD1 (5 bases). The CDR3 consists of 13 residues. Trimming left V 0 bases short and J 5 bases short, with 7 bases between. Germline values: CDR1 DFQATT, CDR2 SNEGSKA (reference sequence).

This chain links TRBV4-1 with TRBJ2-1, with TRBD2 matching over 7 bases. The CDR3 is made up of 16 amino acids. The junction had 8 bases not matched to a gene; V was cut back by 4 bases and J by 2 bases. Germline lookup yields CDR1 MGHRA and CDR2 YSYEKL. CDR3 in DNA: TGCGCCAGCAGCCCCGGAGGACTAGAGACCTACAATGAGCAGTTCTTC. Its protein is CASSPGGLETYNEQFF.

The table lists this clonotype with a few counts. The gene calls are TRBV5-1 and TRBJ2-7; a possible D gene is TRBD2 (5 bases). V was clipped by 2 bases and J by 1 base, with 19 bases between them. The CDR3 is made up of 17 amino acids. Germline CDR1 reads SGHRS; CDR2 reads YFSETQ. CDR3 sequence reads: CASSFGGRRSPSYEQYF. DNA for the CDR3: TGCGCCAGCAGCTTTGGTGGCAGGAGGTCGCCTTCCTACGAGCAGTACTTC.

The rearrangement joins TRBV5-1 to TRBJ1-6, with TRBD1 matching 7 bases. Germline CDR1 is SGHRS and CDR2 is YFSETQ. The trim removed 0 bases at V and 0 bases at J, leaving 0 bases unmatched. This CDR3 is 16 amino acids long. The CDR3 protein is CASSLGDSSYNSPLHF. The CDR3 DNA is TGCGCCAGCAGCTTGGGGGACAGCTCCTATAATTCACCCCTCCACTTT. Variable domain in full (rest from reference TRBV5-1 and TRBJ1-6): KAGVTQTPRYLIKTRGQQVTLSCSPISGHRSVSWYQQTPGQGLQFLFEYFSETQRNKGNFPGRFSGRQFSNSRSEMNVSTLELGDSALYLCASSLGDSSYNSPLHFGNGTRLTVT.

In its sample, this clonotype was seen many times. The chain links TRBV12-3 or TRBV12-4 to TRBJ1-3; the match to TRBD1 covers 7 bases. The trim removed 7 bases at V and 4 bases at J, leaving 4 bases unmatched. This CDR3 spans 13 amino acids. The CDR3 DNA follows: TGTGCCAGCACCACAGGGGCCGGAAACACCATATATTTT. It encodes CASTTGAGNTIYF.

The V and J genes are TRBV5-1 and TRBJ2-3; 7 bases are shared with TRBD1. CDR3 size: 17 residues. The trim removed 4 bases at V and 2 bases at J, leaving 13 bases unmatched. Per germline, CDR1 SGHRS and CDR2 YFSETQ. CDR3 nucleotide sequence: TGCGCCAGCAGCCGCAGGGGGACGGCGCGGGTCACAGATACGCAGTATTTT. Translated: CASSRRGTARVTDTQYF. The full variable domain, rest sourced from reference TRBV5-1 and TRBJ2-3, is KAGVTQTPRYLIKTRGQQVTLSCSPISGHRSVSWYQQTPGQGLQFLFEYFSETQRNKGNFPGRFSGRQFSNSRSEMNVSTLELGDSALYLCASSRRGTARVTDTQYFGPGTRLTVL.

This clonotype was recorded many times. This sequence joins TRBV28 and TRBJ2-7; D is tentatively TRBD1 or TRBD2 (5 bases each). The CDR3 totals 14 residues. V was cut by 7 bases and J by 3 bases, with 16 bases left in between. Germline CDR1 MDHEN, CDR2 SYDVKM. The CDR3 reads CASNAGTEDYEQYF. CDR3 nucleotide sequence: TGTGCCAGCAATGCAGGGACGGAGGACTACGAGCAGTACTTC.

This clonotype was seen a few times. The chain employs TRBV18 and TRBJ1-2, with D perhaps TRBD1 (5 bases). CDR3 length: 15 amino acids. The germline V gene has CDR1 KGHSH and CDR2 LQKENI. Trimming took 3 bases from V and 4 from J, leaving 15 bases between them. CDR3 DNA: TGTGCCAGCTCACCCGTACCGGGGACTAGCTATGGCTACACCTTC. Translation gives CASSPVPGTSYGYTF.

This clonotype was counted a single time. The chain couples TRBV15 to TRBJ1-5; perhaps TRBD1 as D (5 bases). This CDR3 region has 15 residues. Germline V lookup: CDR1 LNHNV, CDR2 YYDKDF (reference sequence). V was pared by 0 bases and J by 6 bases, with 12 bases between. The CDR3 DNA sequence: TGTGCCACCAGCAGAGATCGACAGCTAAGTCAGCCCCAGCATTTT. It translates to CATSRDRQLSQPQHF.

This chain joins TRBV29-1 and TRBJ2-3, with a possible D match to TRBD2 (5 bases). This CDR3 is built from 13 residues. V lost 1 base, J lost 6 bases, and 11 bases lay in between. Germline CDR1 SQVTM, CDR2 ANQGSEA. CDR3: CSVEVPGRDTQYF. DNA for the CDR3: TGCAGCGTTGAAGTGCCGGGAAGGGATACGCAGTATTTT.

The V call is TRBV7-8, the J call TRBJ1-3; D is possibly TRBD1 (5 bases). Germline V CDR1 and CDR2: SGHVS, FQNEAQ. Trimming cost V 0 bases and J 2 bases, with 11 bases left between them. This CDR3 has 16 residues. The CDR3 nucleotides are TGTGCCAGCAGCTTAGCGCCGGGGGTTACTGGAAACACCATATATTTT. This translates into CASSLAPGVTGNTIYF.

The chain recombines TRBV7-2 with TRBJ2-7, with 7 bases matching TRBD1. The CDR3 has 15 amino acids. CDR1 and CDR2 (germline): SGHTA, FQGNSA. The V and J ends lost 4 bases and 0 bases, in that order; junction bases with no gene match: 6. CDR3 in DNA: TGTGCCAGCAGCTCTAGGACAGGTCCCTCCTACGAGCAGTACTTC. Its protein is CASSSRTGPSYEQYF.

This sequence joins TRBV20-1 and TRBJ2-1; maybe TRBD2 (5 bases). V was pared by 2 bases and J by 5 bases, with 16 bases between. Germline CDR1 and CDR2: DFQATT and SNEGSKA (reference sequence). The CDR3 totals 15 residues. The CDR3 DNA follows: TGCAGTGCTAGATGGCCCCGTCGGGGAGACAATGAGCAGTTCTTC. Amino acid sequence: CSARWPRRGDNEQFF.

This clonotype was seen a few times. This chain's CDR3 is CASSVMSEQFF. The CDR3 region has the DNA TGCGCCAGCAGCGTTATGAGTGAGCAGTTCTTC. V usage is TRBV5-1 and J usage is TRBJ2-1; D remains ambiguous. This CDR3 region has 11 residues. V lost 4 bases to trimming and J lost 9 bases, with 8 bases between them. Germline V gene data show CDR1 as SGHRS and CDR2 as YFSETQ.

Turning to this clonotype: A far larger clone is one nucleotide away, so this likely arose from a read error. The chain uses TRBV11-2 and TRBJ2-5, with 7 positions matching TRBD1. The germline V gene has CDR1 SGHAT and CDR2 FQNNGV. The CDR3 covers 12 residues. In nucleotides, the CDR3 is TGTGCCAGCAGCTTAACAGGGGAGATCCAGTACTTC. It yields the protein CASSLTGEIQYF.

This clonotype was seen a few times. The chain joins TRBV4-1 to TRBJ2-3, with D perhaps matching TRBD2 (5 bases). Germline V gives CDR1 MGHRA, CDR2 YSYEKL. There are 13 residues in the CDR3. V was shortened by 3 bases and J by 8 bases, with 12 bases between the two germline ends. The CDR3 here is CASSHPRAGTQYF. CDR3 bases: TGCGCCAGCAGCCATCCTAGGGCGGGTACGCAGTATTTT.

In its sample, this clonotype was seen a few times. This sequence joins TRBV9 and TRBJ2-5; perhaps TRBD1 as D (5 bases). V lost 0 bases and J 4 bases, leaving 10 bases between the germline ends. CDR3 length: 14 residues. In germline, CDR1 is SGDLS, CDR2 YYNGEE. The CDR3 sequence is CASSVEGRGETQYF. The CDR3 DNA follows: TGTGCCAGCAGCGTAGAGGGGCGCGGAGAGACCCAGTACTTC.

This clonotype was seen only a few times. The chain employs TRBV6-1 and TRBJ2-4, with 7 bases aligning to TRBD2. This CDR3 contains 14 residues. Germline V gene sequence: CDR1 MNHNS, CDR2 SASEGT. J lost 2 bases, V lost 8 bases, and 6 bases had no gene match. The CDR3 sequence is CASSLSGTKNIQYF. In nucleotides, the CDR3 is TGTGCCAGCTCACTCAGCGGGACCAAAAACATTCAGTACTTC.

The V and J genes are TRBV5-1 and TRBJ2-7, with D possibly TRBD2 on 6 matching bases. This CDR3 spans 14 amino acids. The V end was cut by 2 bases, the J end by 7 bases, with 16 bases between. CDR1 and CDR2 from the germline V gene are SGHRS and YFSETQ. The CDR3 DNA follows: TGCGCCAGCAGCTTAGTGGGAGGAGGTCAGGAGCAGTACTTC. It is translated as CASSLVGGGQEQYF.

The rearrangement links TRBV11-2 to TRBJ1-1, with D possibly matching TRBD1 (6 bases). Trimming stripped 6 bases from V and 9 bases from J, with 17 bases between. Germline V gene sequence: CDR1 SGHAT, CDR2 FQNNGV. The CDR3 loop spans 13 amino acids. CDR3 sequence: CASRPTKGGKAFF. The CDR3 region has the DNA TGTGCCAGCAGACCCACGAAAGGGGGTAAAGCTTTCTTT.

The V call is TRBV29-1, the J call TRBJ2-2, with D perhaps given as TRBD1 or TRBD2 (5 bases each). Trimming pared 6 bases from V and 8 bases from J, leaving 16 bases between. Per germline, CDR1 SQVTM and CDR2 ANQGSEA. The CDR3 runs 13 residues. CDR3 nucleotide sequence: TGCAGCGTACGGGACGTCGATTTTGGGGAGCTGTTTTTT. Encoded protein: CSVRDVDFGELFF.

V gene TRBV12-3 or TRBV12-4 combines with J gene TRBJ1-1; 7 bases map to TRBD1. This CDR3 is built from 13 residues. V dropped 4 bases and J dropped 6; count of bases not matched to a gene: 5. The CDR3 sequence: CASSSSGGAEAFF. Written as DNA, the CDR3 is TGTGCCAGCAGTTCCTCAGGGGGAGCTGAAGCTTTCTTT.

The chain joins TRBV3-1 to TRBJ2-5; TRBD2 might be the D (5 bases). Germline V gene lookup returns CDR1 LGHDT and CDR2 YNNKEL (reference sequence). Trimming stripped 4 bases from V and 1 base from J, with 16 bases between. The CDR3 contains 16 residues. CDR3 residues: CASSRLGSAVQETQYF. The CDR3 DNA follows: TGTGCCAGCAGCCGCTTGGGTAGCGCGGTCCAAGAGACCCAGTACTTC.

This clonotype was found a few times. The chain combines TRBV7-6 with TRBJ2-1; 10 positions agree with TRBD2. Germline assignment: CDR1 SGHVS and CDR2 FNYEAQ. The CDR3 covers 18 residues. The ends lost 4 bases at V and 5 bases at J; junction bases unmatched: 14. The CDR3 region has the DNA TGTGCCAGCAGCTGGAACAAAATCACTAGCGGGATCAACAATGAGCAGTTCTTC. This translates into CASSWNKITSGINNEQFF.